Below are 17 T cell receptor beta chains sequenced from a single sample in a study of blood T cell repertoires in COVID-19. The repertoire was sequenced with immunoSEQ multiplex PCR; TCRdb's copy has only in-frame clones and lacks some. The repertoire consists of hundreds of thousands of clones, with approximately 80% occurring once and the leading ten covering more than 4%. The sample was PBMCs or T cells enriched from blood (not recorded which). The receptors were sampled from a middle-aged man who had been exposed to COVID-19.

This clone has a single count. The chain combines TRBV13 with TRBJ2-1, with 9 bases aligning to TRBD1. Germline assignment: CDR1 PRHDT and CDR2 FYEKMQ (reference sequence). There are 15 residues in the CDR3. The V and J ends lost 0 bases and 8 bases, in that order; junction bases with no gene match: 5. Here the CDR3 DNA reads TGTGCCAGCAGCTTAGGTGGACAGGGGTGGCATGAGCAGTTCTTC. Translation: CASSLGGQGWHEQFF.

CDR3 in DNA: TGTGCATCGGGGTTCGGGGAGCTGTTTTTT. Residues: CASGFGELFF. This chain uses TRBV30 with TRBJ2-2, with D possibly TRBD2 on 5 matching bases. CDR3 length: 10 amino acids. Germline values: CDR1 GTSNPN, CDR2 SVGIG (reference sequence). Combining the CDR3 with reference TRBV30 and TRBJ2-2 gives the whole variable domain SQTIHQWPATLVQPVGSPLSLECTVEGTSNPNLYWYRQAAGRGLQLLFYSVGIGQISSEVPQNLSASRPQDRQFILSSKKLLLSDSGFYLCASGFGELFFGEGSRLTVL.

The chain links TRBV5-4 to TRBJ2-2, with 8 positions matching TRBD1. CDR3 length: 15 amino acids. Germline V gene lookup returns CDR1 SGHNT and CDR2 YYREEE (reference sequence). J was trimmed by 6 bases and V by 0 bases; bases with no gene match: 4. In nucleotides, the CDR3 is TGTGCCAGCAGCTTGGGCAGGGGGCGCCCCGGGGAGCTGTTTTTT. Amino acid sequence: CASSLGRGRPGELFF.

The V and J genes are TRBV30 and TRBJ1-6; the D gene is possibly TRBD1 (5 bases). This CDR3 spans 12 amino acids. V gave up 2 bases and J gave up 11 bases, with 10 bases separating them. CDR1 and CDR2 from the germline V gene are GTSNPN and SVGIG (reference sequence). The CDR3 sequence is CAWSQGVPPLHF. As DNA, the CDR3 is TGTGCCTGGAGTCAGGGTGTGCCACCCCTCCACTTT.

Remarks on this clone: At one end the junction does not follow the germline gene, possibly because of a read error. The J gene is TRBJ2-1, the V gene TRBV7-7; possible D gene TRBD1, 5 bases. This CDR3 comprises 15 residues. Germline V CDR1 and CDR2: SSHAT, FNYEAQ (reference sequence). This CDR3 is CASSPGPGSYNEQFF. The CDR3 DNA reads as TGTGCTAGCAGCCCAGGGCCGGGCTCCTACAATGAGCAGTTCTTC.

The V and J genes are TRBV6-5 and TRBJ2-7, with TRBD2 as a possible D gene (5 bases). Trimming stripped 8 bases from V and 2 bases from J, with 10 bases between. The CDR3 runs 12 residues. Per germline, CDR1 MNHEY and CDR2 SVGAGI. The CDR3 DNA is TGTGCCAGCGGGAGTGGGCCCTACGAGCAGTACTTC. Translated, it gives CASGSGPYEQYF.

The chain joins TRBV6-5 to TRBJ2-3; 12 bases align to TRBD2. Germline V lookup: CDR1 MNHEY, CDR2 SVGAGI. V lost 6 bases to trimming and J lost 4 bases; unmatched junction nucleotides: 5. The CDR3 sequence is 15 residues long. The CDR3 nucleotides read TGTGCCAGCAGGAGGACTAGCGGGAACTCAGATACGCAGTATTTT. This sequence encodes CASRRTSGNSDTQYF.

This clone came up once. This chain uses TRBV5-1 with TRBJ2-5, with D possibly TRBD1 on 5 matching bases. The CDR3 spans 13 residues. The ends were cut back, 0 bases at V and 4 bases at J, with 7 bases in the middle. The germline V gene encodes CDR1 SGHRS and CDR2 YFSETQ. The CDR3 DNA follows: TGCGCCAGCAGCTTGGAAGGGGTAGAGACCCAGTACTTC. Translating it yields CASSLEGVETQYF.

The chain joins TRBV24-1 to TRBJ1-5; 7 bases agree with TRBD1. Trimming took 4 bases from V and 1 from J; bases not matched to a gene: 9. Germline-derived CDR1 and CDR2 are KGHDR and SFDVKD. CDR3 length: 17 residues. This CDR3 is CATSDFTGATSNQPQHF. In nucleotides, the CDR3 is TGTGCCACCAGTGACTTTACAGGGGCGACGAGCAATCAGCCCCAGCATTTT.

This clone has just a few counts. This chain connects TRBV19 to TRBJ1-4, with TRBD1 identical over 7 bases. The CDR3 extends over 14 amino acids. CDR1 is LNHDA, CDR2 SQIVND, per germline (reference sequence). Trimming at V came to 4 bases and at J to 8 bases, leaving 7 bases not matched to a gene. The CDR3: CASSKMGQTEKLFF. CDR3 coding DNA: TGTGCCAGTAGTAAAATGGGACAGACGGAAAAACTGTTTTTT. The full variable domain, completed using reference TRBV19 and TRBJ1-4, is DGGITQSPKYLFRKEGQNVTLSCEQNLNHDAMYWYRQDPGQGLRLIYYSQIVNDFQKGDIAEGYSVSREKKESFPLTVTSAQKNPTAFYLCASSKMGQTEKLFFGSGTQLSVL.

The rearrangement joins TRBV5-6 to TRBJ2-7, with D unclear. There are 12 residues in the CDR3. The V and J ends lost 3 bases and 0 bases respectively, with 4 bases between them. Per the germline V gene, CDR1 is SGHDT and CDR2 is YYEEEE. The CDR3 sequence: CASSSSSYEQYF. The CDR3 DNA follows: TGTGCCAGCAGCTCCAGCTCCTACGAGCAGTACTTC.

The CDR3 loop reads CASTKGGTGTTGELFF. The CDR3 DNA sequence: TGCGCCAGCACTAAGGGAGGAACGGGAACCACCGGGGAGCTGTTTTTT. The rearrangement joins TRBV10-1 to TRBJ2-2; a weak D match, TRBD2 (6 bases). CDR3 length: 16 amino acids. Trimming took 7 bases from V and 4 from J, leaving 19 bases between them. Germline-derived CDR1 and CDR2 are WNHNN and SYGVQD (reference sequence).

This clone came up once. The V gene is TRBV5-4, the J gene TRBJ2-2; maybe TRBD2 (7 bases). V lost 3 bases, J lost 8 bases, and 20 bases lay in between. CDR1 and CDR2 (germline): SGHNT, YYREEE (reference sequence). The CDR3 covers 16 residues. CDR3 nucleotide sequence: TGTGCCAGCAGCTGGCAGCAGGGGAGGGGGGCAGGGGAGCTGTTTTTT. Residues: CASSWQQGRGAGELFF.

This clone appeared a few times. This sequence joins TRBV18 and TRBJ2-7, with a tentative D call TRBD2 (5 bases). V was pared by 4 bases and J by 7 bases, with 14 bases between. There are 13 residues in the CDR3. CDR1 and CDR2 (germline): KGHSH, LQKENI. The CDR3, as DNA: TGTGCCAGCTCACAGCCACTAGGAGAGGAGCAGTACTTC. Its translation: CASSQPLGEEQYF.

V gene TRBV20-1 combines with J gene TRBJ1-4; D ambiguous. The V gene's germline CDR1 is DFQATT and CDR2 SNEGSKA (reference sequence). The V end lost 6 bases, the J end lost 7 bases, and 9 bases lay between the germline ends. The CDR3 contains 11 residues. DNA for the CDR3: TGCAGTGCATCAGATGGTGAAAAACTGTTTTTT. Its protein is CSASDGEKLFF.

The chain recombines TRBV5-1 with TRBJ2-5, with D perhaps matching TRBD2 (6 bases). The CDR3 loop spans 14 amino acids. V was pared by 5 bases and J by 6 bases, with 17 bases between. Germline V gene lookup returns CDR1 SGHRS and CDR2 YFSETQ. CDR3 in DNA: TGCGCCAGCAGTCATATCGACGGGAGCCAGACCCAGTACTTC. Amino acid sequence: CASSHIDGSQTQYF.

This rearrangement joins TRBV5-4 to TRBJ2-7; D is unresolved. This CDR3 is 11 amino acids long. V shed 4 bases and J shed 1 base, with 3 bases lying between them. Germline V gene lookup returns CDR1 SGHNT and CDR2 YYREEE (reference sequence). The DNA for the CDR3 is TGTGCCAGCAGCCAGTCCTACGAGCAGTACTTC. Translating gives CASSQSYEQYF.